This T cell receptor beta chain is from a study of blood T cell repertoires in COVID-19. The data were produced by immunoSEQ multiplex PCR, yet TCRdb's version contains in-frame clones alone and is incomplete. The data show some 110,000 clones, approximately 90% seen once. The CDR3 has 15 residues. V lost 6 bases, J lost 10 bases, and 22 bases lay in between. Germline V gene lookup returns CDR1 MGHDK and CDR2 SYGVNS. The chain links TRBV25-1 to TRBJ2-1; TRBD1 might be the D (5 bases). Sequencing was done on a sample of peripheral blood. This sequence originates from a human donor with active COVID-19. The donor label of this sample is uncertain. The CDR3 DNA reads TGTGCCAGCAGCGCTTGGGCAGGGTCGGGTGCGGAGCAGTTCTTC. It yields the protein CASSAWAGSGAEQFF.